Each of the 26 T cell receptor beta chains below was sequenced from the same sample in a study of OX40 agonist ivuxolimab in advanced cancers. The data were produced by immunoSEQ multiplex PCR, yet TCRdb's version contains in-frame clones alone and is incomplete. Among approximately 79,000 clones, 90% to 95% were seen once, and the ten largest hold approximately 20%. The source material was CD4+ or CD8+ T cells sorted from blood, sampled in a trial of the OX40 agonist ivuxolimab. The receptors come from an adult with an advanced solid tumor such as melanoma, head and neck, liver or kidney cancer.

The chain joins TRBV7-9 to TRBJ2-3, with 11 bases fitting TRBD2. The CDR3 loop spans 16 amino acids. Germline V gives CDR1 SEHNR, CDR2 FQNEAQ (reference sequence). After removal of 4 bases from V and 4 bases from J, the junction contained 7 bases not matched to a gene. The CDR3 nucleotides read TGTGCCAGCAGCTCCCCTAGCGGGAGGTTCCCAGATACGCAGTATTTT. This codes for CASSSPSGRFPDTQYF.

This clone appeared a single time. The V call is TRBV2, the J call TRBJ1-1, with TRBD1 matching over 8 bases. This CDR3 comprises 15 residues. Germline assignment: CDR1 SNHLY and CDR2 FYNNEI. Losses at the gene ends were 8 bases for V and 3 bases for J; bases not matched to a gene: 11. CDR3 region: CASPFTGQDHTEAFF. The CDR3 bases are TGTGCCAGCCCCTTTACGGGACAGGACCACACTGAAGCTTTCTTT.

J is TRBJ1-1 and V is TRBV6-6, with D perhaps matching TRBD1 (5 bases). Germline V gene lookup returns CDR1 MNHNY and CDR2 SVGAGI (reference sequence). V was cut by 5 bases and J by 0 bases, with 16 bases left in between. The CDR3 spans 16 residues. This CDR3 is CASSNWLGQMNTEAFF. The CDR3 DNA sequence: TGTGCCAGCAGTAACTGGCTGGGGCAAATGAACACTGAAGCTTTCTTT.

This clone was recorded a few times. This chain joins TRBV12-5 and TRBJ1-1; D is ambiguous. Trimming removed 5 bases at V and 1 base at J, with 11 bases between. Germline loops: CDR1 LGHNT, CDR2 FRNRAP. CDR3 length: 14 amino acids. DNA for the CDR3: TGTGCTAGTGGTCCACATGACCGGAACACTGAAGCTTTCTTT. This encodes CASGPHDRNTEAFF.

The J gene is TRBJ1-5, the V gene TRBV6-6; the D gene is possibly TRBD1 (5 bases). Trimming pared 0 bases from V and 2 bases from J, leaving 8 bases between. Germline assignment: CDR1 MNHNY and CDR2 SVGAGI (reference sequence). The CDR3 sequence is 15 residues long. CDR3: CASSYSARGNQPQHF. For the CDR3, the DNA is TGTGCCAGCAGTTACTCGGCCAGGGGCAATCAGCCCCAGCATTTT.

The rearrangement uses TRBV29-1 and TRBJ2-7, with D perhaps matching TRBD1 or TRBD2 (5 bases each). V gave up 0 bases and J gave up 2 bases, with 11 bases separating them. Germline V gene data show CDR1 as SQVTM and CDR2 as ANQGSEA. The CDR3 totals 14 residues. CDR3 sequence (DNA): TGCAGCGTTGAAGATCGGGGCAGGGCCTACGAGCAGTACTTC. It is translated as CSVEDRGRAYEQYF.

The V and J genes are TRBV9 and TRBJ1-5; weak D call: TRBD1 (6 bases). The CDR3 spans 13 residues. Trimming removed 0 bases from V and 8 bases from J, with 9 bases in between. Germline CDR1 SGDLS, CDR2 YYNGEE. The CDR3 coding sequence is TGTGCCAGCAGCGTAGACAGGGTTAAGCCCCAGCATTTT. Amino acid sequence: CASSVDRVKPQHF.

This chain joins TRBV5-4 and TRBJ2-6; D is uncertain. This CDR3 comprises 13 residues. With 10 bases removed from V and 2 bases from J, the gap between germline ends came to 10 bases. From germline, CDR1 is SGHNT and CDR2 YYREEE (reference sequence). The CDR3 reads CAHGDAGANVLTF. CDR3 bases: TGTGCCCACGGCGACGCTGGGGCCAACGTCCTGACTTTC.

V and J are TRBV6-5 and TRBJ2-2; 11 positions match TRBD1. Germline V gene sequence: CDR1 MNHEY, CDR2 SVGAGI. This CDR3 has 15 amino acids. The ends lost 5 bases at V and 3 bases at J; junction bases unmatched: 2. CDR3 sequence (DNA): TGTGCCAGCAGTGGGGACAGGGGGGACACCGGGGAGCTGTTTTTT. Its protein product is CASSGDRGDTGELFF.

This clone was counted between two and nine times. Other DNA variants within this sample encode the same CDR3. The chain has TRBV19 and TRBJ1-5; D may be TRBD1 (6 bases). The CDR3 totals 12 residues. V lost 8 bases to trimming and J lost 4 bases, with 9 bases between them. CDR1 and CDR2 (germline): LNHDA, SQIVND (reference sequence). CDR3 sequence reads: CASEQGNQPQHF. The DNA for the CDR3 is TGTGCCAGTGAACAGGGAAATCAGCCCCAGCATTTT.

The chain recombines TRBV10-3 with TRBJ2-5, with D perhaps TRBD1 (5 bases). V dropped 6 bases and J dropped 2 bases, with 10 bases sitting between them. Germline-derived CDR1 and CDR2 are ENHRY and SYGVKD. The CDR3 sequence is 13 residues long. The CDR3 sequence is CAIRTDRQETQYF. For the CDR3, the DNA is TGTGCCATCAGGACCGACAGACAAGAGACCCAGTACTTC.

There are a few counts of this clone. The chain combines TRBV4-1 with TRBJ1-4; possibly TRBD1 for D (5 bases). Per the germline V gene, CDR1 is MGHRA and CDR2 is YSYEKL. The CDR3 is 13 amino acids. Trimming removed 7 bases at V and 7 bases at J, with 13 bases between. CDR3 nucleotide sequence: TGCGCCAGCAAGGGGACCCTGGGTGAAAAACTGTTTTTT. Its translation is CASKGTLGEKLFF.

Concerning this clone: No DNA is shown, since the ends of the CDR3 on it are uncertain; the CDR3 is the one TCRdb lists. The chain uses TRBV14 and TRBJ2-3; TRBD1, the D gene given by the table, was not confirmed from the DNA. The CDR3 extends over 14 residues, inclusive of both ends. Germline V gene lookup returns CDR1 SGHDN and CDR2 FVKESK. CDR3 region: CASSQVGGGTVKYF.

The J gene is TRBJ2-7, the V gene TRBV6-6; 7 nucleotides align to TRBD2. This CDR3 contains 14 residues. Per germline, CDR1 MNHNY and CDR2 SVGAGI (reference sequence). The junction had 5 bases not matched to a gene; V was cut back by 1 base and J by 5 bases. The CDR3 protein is CASSYWGGSDEQYF. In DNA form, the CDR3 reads TGTGCCAGCAGTTACTGGGGGGGGAGCGACGAGCAGTACTTC.

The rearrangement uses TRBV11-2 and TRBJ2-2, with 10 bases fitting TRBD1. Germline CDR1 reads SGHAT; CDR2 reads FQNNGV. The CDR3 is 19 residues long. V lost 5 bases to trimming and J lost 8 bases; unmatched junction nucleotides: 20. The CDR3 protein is CASSHPSNDRGRWSGELFF. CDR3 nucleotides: TGTGCCAGCAGCCACCCTTCGAACGACAGGGGGCGGTGGTCAGGGGAGCTGTTTTTT.

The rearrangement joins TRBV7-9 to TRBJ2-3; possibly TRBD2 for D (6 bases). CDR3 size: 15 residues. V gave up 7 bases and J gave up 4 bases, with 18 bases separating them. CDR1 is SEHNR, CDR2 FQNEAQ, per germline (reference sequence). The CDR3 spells CASTITGSPADTQYF. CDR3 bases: TGTGCCAGCACCATTACCGGGAGCCCTGCAGATACGCAGTATTTT.

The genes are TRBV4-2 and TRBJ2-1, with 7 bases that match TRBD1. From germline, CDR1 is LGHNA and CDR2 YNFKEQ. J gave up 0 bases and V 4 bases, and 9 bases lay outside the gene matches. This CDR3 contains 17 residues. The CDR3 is CASSPWDSPSSYNEQFF. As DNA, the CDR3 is TGTGCCAGCAGCCCGTGGGACAGTCCTAGCTCCTACAATGAGCAGTTCTTC.

CDR3 nucleotide sequence: TGTGCCATCAAGAGGGCGGGTACCGGGGAGCTGTTTTTT. It specifies CAIKRAGTGELFF. The V call is TRBV10-3, the J call TRBJ2-2; D might be TRBD2 (5 bases). The V end was cut by 7 bases, the J end by 5 bases, with 11 bases between. CDR1 and CDR2 (germline): ENHRY, SYGVKD. The length of the CDR3 is 13 residues.

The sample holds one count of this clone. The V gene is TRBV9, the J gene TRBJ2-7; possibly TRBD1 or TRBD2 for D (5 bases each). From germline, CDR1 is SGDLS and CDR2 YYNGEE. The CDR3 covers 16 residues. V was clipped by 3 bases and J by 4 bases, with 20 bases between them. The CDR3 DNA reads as TGTGCCAGCAGCGATTCCCCCGGGACGGTGGGTTACGAGCAGTACTTC. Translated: CASSDSPGTVGYEQYF.

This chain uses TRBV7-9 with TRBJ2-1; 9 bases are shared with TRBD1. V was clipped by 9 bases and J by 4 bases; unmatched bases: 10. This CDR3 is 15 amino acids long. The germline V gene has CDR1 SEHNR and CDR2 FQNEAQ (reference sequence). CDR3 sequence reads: CASFHRDRVYNEQFF. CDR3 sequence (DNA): TGTGCCAGTTTTCACCGGGACAGGGTGTACAATGAGCAGTTCTTC.

The CDR3 region is CASSQDWASGLSVYEQYF. CDR3 DNA: TGCGCCAGCAGCCAAGATTGGGCTAGCGGGTTATCCGTCTACGAGCAGTACTTC. The chain is built from TRBV4-3 and TRBJ2-7, with 8 bases identical to TRBD2. Germline CDR1 and CDR2: LGHNA and YSLEER. Trimming removed 0 bases from V and 3 bases from J; junction bases left unmatched: 13. CDR3 size: 18 residues.

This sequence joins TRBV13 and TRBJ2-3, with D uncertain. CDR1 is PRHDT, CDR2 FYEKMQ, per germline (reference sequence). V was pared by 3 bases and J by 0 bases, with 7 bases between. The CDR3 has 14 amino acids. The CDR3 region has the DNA TGTGCCAGCAGCTTTCAAGCGAGCACAGATACGCAGTATTTT. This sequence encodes CASSFQASTDTQYF.

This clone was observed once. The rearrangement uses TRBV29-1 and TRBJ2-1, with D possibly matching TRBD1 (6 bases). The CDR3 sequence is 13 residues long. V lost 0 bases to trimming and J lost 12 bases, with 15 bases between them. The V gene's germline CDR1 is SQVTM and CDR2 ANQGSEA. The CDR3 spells CSVEDPDSRTQFF. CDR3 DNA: TGCAGCGTTGAAGATCCGGACAGCCGGACGCAGTTCTTC.

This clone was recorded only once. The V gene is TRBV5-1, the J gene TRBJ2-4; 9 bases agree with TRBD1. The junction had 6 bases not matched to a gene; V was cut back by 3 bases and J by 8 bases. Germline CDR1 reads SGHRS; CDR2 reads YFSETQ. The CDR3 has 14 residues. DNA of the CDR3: TGCGCCAGCAGCTCGGGGACAGGGAACCACATTCAGTACTTC. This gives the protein CASSSGTGNHIQYF.

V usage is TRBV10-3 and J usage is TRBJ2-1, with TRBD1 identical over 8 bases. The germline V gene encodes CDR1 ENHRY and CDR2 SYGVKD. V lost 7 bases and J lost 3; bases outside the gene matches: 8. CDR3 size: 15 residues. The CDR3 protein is CAITQAGTGYNEQFF. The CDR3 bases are TGTGCCATCACCCAAGCCGGGACAGGCTACAATGAGCAGTTCTTC.

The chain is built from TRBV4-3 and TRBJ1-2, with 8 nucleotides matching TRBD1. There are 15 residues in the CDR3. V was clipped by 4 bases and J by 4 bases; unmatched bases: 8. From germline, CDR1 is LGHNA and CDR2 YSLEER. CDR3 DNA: TGCGCCAGCAGCCCTGACAGGGGTCTGGGCTATGGCTACACCTTC. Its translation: CASSPDRGLGYGYTF.